The entry below gives a single TCR beta chain sequence along with its context. These data come from a study of shared clonotypes between healthy human individuals. The overall study: The study drew on a couple of women and a few men aged 18 to 49 as donors.

Trimming took 1 base from V and 7 from J; bases not matched to a gene: 10. The CDR3 is 17 residues long. Germline CDR1 reads SEHNR; CDR2 reads FQNEAQ (reference sequence). Generated by immunoSEQ multiplex PCR, the TCRdb table keeps only in-frame clones and is missing some. The sample lists about a million clones, 70% to 80% seen once, with over 1.3% in the top ten. The sequenced material came from memory CD4+ T cells sorted from blood. The sample's subset: CD45RA-negative fraction. This chain links TRBV7-9 with TRBJ1-6; 7 nucleotides match TRBD1. The sequence was collected from a man aged 18 to 30 in good health. The CDR3 nucleotides read TGTGCCAGCAGCTTAGGCAGCAGGGGGAACCCAAATTCACCCCTCCACTTT. Its protein product is CASSLGSRGNPNSPLHF.